The next 9 T cell receptor beta chains were all read from a single sample in a study of OX40 agonist ivuxolimab in advanced cancers. The table came from immunoSEQ multiplex PCR; TCRdb's copy has only in-frame clones and leaves some out. Among about 32,000 clones listed, roughly 72% were seen once. The source material was CD4+ or CD8+ T cells sorted from blood, sampled in a trial of the OX40 agonist ivuxolimab. The receptors originated from an adult with an advanced solid tumor such as melanoma, head and neck, liver or kidney cancer.

The V and J genes are TRBV12-5 and TRBJ1-6; D gene ambiguous. The CDR3 contains 14 residues. The germline V gene encodes CDR1 LGHNT and CDR2 FRNRAP. Trimming cost V 1 base and J 3 bases, with 4 bases left between them. The CDR3 protein is CASGLAHYNSPLHF. The CDR3 nucleotides read TGTGCTAGTGGTTTGGCCCACTATAATTCACCCCTCCACTTT.

The chain recombines TRBV30 with TRBJ1-3; D may be TRBD1 (5 bases). The CDR3 length is 14 residues. Trimming stripped 2 bases from V and 0 bases from J, with 8 bases between. Germline V gene data show CDR1 as GTSNPN and CDR2 as SVGIG (reference sequence). The CDR3 sequence: CAWSTGSSGNTIYF. CDR3 in DNA: TGTGCCTGGAGTACAGGTTCCTCTGGAAACACCATATATTTT.

The chain has TRBV18 and TRBJ1-2; the D is unclear. This CDR3 comprises 14 residues. With 6 bases removed from V and 4 bases from J, the gap between germline ends came to 15 bases. Germline CDR1 is KGHSH and CDR2 is LQKENI. The CDR3 nucleotides are TGTGCCAGCTCCGAGGGAACTTCTGGCTATGGCTACACCTTC. It codes for CASSEGTSGYGYTF.

This chain connects TRBV19 to TRBJ1-2; 10 positions agree with TRBD1. V trimming: 3 bases; J trimming: 6 bases; junction bases outside the gene matches: 7. Germline loops: CDR1 LNHDA, CDR2 SQIVND (reference sequence). The length of the CDR3 is 15 residues. The CDR3 bases are TGTGCCAGTAGTATGGGGGACAGGGGAGTGGATGGCTACACCTTC. Translation gives CASSMGDRGVDGYTF.

The chain is built from TRBV11-2 and TRBJ2-7, with 8 bases aligning to TRBD1. The CDR3 has 12 residues. The J segment lost 9 bases and the V segment lost 5 bases, leaving 6 bases of the junction unmatched. The V gene's germline CDR1 is SGHAT and CDR2 FQNNGV. The CDR3 spells CASSHRTGWQYV. The CDR3 nucleotides read TGTGCCAGCAGCCACAGGACAGGGTGGCAGTACGTC.

The J gene is TRBJ1-2, the V gene TRBV29-1, with 7 positions matching TRBD1. With 3 bases clipped from V and 4 bases from J, the junction kept 14 bases outside the gene matches. This CDR3 comprises 16 residues. The V gene's germline CDR1 is SQVTM and CDR2 ANQGSEA. CDR3 region: CSVDSRQGDSGYGYTF. As DNA, the CDR3 is TGCAGCGTTGACTCTCGACAGGGTGATAGTGGCTATGGCTACACCTTC.

The chain recombines TRBV11-2 with TRBJ2-5; the D is unclear. This CDR3 contains 14 residues. With 2 bases removed from V and 4 bases from J, the gap between germline ends came to 11 bases. Germline V gene sequence: CDR1 SGHAT, CDR2 FQNNGV. In DNA form, the CDR3 reads TGTGCCAGCAGCTTATCAAGGGCATCAGAGACCCAGTACTTC. Its protein is CASSLSRASETQYF. Based on the CDR3 plus reference TRBV11-2 and TRBJ2-5, the full variable domain is EAGVAQSPRYKIIEKRQSVAFWCNPISGHATLYWYQQILGQGPKLLIQFQNNGVVDDSQLPKDRFSAERLKGVDSTLKIQPAKLEDSAVYLCASSLSRASETQYFGPGTRLLVL.

This clone was counted a few times. The V and J genes are TRBV29-1 and TRBJ1-2, with TRBD1 as a possible D gene (5 bases). V lost 5 bases and J 0 bases, leaving 13 bases between the germline ends. The CDR3 is made up of 14 amino acids. Germline V gene lookup returns CDR1 SQVTM and CDR2 ANQGSEA. In DNA form, the CDR3 reads TGCAGCGTTCTCCCCGACAGTTCTAACTATGGCTACACCTTC. Amino acids: CSVLPDSSNYGYTF.

Points on this clone: This CDR3 is also generated by other DNA sequences in the sample. This rearrangement joins TRBV5-1 to TRBJ1-2; D unresolved. Trimming shortened V by 0 bases and J by 2 bases, and 8 bases separated the two germline ends. The V gene's germline CDR1 is SGHRS and CDR2 YFSETQ. This CDR3 spans 14 amino acids. CDR3 sequence: CASSLVSSNYGYTF. For the CDR3, the DNA is TGCGCCAGCAGCTTGGTTTCCAGCAACTATGGCTACACCTTC.